Below, 3 T cell receptor beta chains from the same sample are listed, as sequenced in a study of pediatric ulcerative colitis. Produced via immunoSEQ multiplex PCR; TCRdb's table is partial and in-frame only. Seen here are tens of thousands of clones, 75% to 85% observed once, and the top ten hold roughly 5.4%. Sequenced input: blood. These receptors all stem from a boy between 5 and 17 years old with moderate ulcerative colitis.

This chain uses TRBV7-2 with TRBJ2-1; TRBD2 matches 12 bases. With V trimmed by 2 bases and J by 3 bases, 8 bases remained unmatched. Germline V gene data show CDR1 as SGHTA and CDR2 as FQGNSA. The CDR3 consists of 18 residues. The CDR3 sequence is CASSLWSSGRVDYNEQFF. The CDR3, as DNA: TGTGCCAGCAGCTTATGGTCTAGCGGGAGGGTAGACTACAATGAGCAGTTCTTC.

The chain uses TRBV6-5 and TRBJ1-1; D is undetermined. The CDR3 has 14 amino acids. Germline V lookup: CDR1 MNHEY, CDR2 SVGAGI. V lost 3 bases and J 2 bases, leaving 10 bases between the germline ends. This CDR3 reads CASSYTAGNTEAFF. The CDR3 nucleotides are TGTGCCAGCAGTTATACGGCAGGAAACACTGAAGCTTTCTTT.

The J gene is TRBJ2-7, the V gene TRBV19; D perhaps matches TRBD2 (5 bases). The CDR3 is made up of 13 amino acids. Trimming left V 7 bases short and J 0 bases short, with 10 bases between. Germline loops: CDR1 LNHDA, CDR2 SQIVND (reference sequence). CDR3: CASTPAGSYEQYF. Here the CDR3 DNA reads TGTGCCAGTACCCCGGCGGGCTCCTACGAGCAGTACTTC. The whole variable domain, remainder taken from reference TRBV19 and TRBJ2-7, is DGGITQSPKYLFRKEGQNVTLSCEQNLNHDAMYWYRQDPGQGLRLIYYSQIVNDFQKGDIAEGYSVSREKKESFPLTVTSAQKNPTAFYLCASTPAGSYEQYFGPGTRLTVT.